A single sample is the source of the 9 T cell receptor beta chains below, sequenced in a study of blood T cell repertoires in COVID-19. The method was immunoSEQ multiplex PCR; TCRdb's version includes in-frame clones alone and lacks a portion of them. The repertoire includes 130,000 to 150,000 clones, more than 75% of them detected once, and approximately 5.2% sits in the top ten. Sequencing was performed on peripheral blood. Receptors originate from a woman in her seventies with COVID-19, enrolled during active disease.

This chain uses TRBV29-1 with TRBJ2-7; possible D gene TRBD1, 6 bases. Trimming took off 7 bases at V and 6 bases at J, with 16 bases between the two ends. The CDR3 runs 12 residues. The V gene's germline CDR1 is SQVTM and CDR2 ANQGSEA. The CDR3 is CSGIQGSGEQYF. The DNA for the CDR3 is TGCAGCGGTATACAGGGATCCGGCGAGCAGTACTTC.

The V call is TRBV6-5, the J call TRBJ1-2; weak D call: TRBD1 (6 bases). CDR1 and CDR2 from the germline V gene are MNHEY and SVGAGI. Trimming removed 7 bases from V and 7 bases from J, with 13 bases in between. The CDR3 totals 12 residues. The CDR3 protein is CASTERGTGYTF. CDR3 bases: TGTGCCAGCACCGAAAGGGGGACTGGCTACACCTTC.

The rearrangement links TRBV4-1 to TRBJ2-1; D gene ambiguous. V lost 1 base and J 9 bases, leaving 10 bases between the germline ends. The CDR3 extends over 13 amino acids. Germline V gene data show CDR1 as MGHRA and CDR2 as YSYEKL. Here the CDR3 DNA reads TGCGCCAGCAGCCAAGGAGGTATAGGTGAGCAGTTCTTC. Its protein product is CASSQGGIGEQFF.

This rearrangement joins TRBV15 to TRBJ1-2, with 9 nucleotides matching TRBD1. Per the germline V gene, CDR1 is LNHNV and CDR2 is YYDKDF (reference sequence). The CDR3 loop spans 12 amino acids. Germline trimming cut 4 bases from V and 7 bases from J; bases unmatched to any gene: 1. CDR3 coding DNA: TGTGCCACCAGCATGGGACAGGGTGGCTACACCTTC. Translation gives CATSMGQGGYTF.

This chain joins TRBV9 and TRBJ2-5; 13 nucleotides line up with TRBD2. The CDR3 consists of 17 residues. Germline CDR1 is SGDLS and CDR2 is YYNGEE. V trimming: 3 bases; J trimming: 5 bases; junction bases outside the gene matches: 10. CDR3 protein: CASSAPHMGLAGETQYF. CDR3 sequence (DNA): TGTGCCAGCAGCGCCCCCCACATGGGACTAGCGGGGGAGACCCAGTACTTC.

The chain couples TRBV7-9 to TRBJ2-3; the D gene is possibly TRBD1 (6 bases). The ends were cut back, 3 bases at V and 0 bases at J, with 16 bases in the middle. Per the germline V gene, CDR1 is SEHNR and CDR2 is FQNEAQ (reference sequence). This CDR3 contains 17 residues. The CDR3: CASSLGRTDPSTDTQYF. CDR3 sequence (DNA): TGTGCCAGCAGCTTGGGAAGGACAGATCCTAGCACAGATACGCAGTATTTT. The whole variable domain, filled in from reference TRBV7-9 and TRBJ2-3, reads DTGVSQNPRHKITKRGQNVTFRCDPISEHNRLYWYRQTLGQGPEFLTYFQNEAQLEKSRLLSDRFSAERPKGSFSTLEIQRTEQGDSAMYLCASSLGRTDPSTDTQYFGPGTRLTVL.

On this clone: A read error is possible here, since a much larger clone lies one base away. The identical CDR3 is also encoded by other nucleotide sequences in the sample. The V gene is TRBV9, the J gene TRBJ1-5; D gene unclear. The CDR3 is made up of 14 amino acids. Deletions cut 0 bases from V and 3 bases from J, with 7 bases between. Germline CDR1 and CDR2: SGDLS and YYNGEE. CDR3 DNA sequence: TGTGCCAGCAGCGTAGACGGGTCCAATCAGCCCCAGCATTTT. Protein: CASSVDGSNQPQHF.

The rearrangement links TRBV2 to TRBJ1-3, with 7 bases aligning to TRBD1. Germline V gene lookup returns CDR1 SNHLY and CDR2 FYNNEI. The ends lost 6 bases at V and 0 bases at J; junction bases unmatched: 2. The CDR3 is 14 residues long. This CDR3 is CASRGDSSGNTIYF. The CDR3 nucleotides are TGTGCCAGCAGGGGGGACAGCTCTGGAAACACCATATATTTT.

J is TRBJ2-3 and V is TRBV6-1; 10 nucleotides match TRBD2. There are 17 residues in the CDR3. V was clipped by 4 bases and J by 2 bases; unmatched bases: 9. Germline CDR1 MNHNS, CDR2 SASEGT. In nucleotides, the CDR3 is TGTGCCAGCAGTGCCCTGGGACTAGCGATAATCACAGATACGCAGTATTTT. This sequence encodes CASSALGLAIITDTQYF.